The following is a TCR beta chain sequence with its context. These data come from a study of control samples from healthy donors and cancer patients. Some clones are missing from TCRdb's copy, which holds only in-frame ones; the method was immunoSEQ multiplex PCR. The sample includes tens of thousands of clones, roughly nine tenths of them seen just once. This sequence was found in a man aged 40-50 years with colorectal cancer. Input material: PBMCs.

The CDR3 coding sequence is TGCAGCGTCGCTTGGGGAGGGACAGATACGCAGTATTTT. It yields the protein CSVAWGGTDTQYF. This chain uses TRBV29-1 with TRBJ2-3, with 7 bases matching TRBD2. This CDR3 spans 13 amino acids. J lost 3 bases, V lost 6 bases, and 6 bases had no gene match. Germline values: CDR1 SQVTM, CDR2 ANQGSEA.